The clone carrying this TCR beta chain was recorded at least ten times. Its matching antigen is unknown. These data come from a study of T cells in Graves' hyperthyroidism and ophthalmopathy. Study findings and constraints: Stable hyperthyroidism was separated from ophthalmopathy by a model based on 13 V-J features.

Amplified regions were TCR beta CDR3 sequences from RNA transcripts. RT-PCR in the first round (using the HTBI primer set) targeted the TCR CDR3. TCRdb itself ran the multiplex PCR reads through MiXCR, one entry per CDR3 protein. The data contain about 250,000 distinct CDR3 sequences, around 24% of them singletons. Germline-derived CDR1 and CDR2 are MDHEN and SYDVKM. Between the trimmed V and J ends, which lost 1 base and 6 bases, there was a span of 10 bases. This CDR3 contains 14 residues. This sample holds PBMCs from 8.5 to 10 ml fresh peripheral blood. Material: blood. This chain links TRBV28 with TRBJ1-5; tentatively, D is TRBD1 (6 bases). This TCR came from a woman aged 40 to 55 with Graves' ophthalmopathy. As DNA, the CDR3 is TGTGCCAGCAGTTTATTACAGGGAGGTCAGCCCCAGCATTTT. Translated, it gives CASSLLQGGQPQHF. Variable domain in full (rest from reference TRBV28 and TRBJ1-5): DVKVTQSSRYLVKRTGEKVFLECVQDMDHENMFWYRQDPGLGLRLIYFSYDVKMKEKGDIPEGYSVSREKKERFSLILESASTNQTSMYLCASSLLQGGQPQHFGDGTRLSIL.